This TCR beta chain was captured in a study of cytomegalovirus exposure and HLA in healthy donors. General study findings and limits: CMV antigen specificity of a few CMV-associated chains was confirmed in vitro.

This CDR3 is 16 amino acids long. V was clipped by 0 bases and J by 0 bases, with 9 bases between them. Per germline, CDR1 LGHNA and CDR2 YNFKEQ. Here immunoSEQ multiplex PCR was the method, and the copy in TCRdb shows in-frame clones only, minus some. The top ten clones hold 3.1% of a sample with 200,000 to 300,000 clones, about 90% of them seen once. Remarks on this clone: Its antigen is not identified.

This clonotype was obtained from a woman in her thirties in good health and CMV-seronegative. Sequenced input: PBMCs. The rearrangement joins TRBV4-2 to TRBJ1-3; D remains ambiguous. The CDR3 region is CASSQDRLNSGNTIYF. In nucleotides, the CDR3 is TGTGCCAGCAGCCAAGATCGCTTGAACTCTGGAAACACCATATATTTT.